This T cell receptor beta chain was observed in a study of T cells after yellow fever vaccination. Across the study: Preparation of fractions with low cell numbers was performed using SMART-Seq v4 Ultra Low Input.

CDR1 and CDR2 from the germline V gene are SGHTA and FQGNSA. Trimming cost V 4 bases and J 4 bases, with 12 bases left between them. The CDR3 has 14 amino acids. The study, taken as a whole, reports: It was a small share of clonotypes that appeared in both CD4 and CD8 compartments.

Points on this clonotype: The target antigen is unknown.

Template switching by 5'RACE produced TCR cDNA, adding a universal primer site and UMIs. TCRdb reprocessed the 5' RACE reads with MiXCR, giving one entry per CDR3 protein. The sample yields approximately 450,000 distinct CDR3 sequences, around a sixth seen once. This specimen was PBMCs, taken before the yellow fever booster vaccination. This receptor was obtained from a young man who received the YFV17D yellow fever vaccine. The rearrangement uses TRBV7-2 and TRBJ2-3; D not resolved. CDR3 amino acids: CASSSRTGPDTQYF. In DNA form, the CDR3 reads TGTGCCAGCAGCTCGAGGACGGGCCCAGATACGCAGTATTTT.